These T cell receptor beta chains were read from a single sample in a study of control samples from healthy donors and cancer patients. The assay was immunoSEQ multiplex PCR, and TCRdb's table has in-frame clones only and misses some. The top ten clones hold 2.5% to 3% of a sample with around 80,000 clones, approximately 94% of them seen once. Sequenced input: blood. These TCRs come from a woman aged 25-40 years in good health. Each CDR3 is given with its conserved first and last residue. Fields, in order: J gene, V gene, D gene, clone size, CDR3 DNA, CDR3 protein. A D gene is named only where the DNA matches it firmly. Clone sizes are given selectively: once, few, many, or a class where the clone is expanded.

TRBJ1-3	TRBV19	-	-	TGTGCCAGTAGTTCCTACTCTGGAAACACCATATATTTT	CASSSYSGNTIYF
TRBJ2-1	TRBV18	-	-	TGTGCCAGCTCGCAGGGGGGCAACTCCTACAATGAGCAGTTCTTC	CASSQGGNSYNEQFF
TRBJ1-5	TRBV11-2	-	-	TGTGCCAGCAGCACATTCCGCAGACGGAATCAGCCCCAGCATTTT	CASSTFRRRNQPQHF
TRBJ2-1	TRBV10-3	TRBD2	-	TGTGCCATCAGGGGGACTAGCGGGGCAGAGCAGTTCTTC	CAIRGTSGAEQFF
TRBJ2-3	TRBV7-2	-	-	TGTGCCAGCAGCTTGGGGACCTTCACAGATACGCAGTATTTT	CASSLGTFTDTQYF
TRBJ1-2	TRBV3-1/TRBV3-2	TRBD1	-	TGTGCCAGCAGCCAAGTTGCAGGGGGCGGATATGGCTACACCTTC	CASSQVAGGGYGYTF
TRBJ1-3	TRBV10-3	-	-	TGTGCCATCAGCACAGAAGGAAACACCATATATTTT	CAISTEGNTIYF
TRBJ2-5	TRBV10-3	TRBD1	-	TGTGCCAGCCAGGGGGCTCCAGAGACCCAGTACTTC	CASQGAPETQYF
TRBJ1-3	TRBV3-1/TRBV3-2	-	-	TGTGCCAGCAGCCCGCGGGGAGTTGGATCAGTTGGAACCATATATTTT	CASSPRGVGSVGTIYF
TRBJ2-2	TRBV9	-	-	TGTGCCAGCAGCCCTTCCCAGGGGGCGGGGGACACCGGGGAGCTGTTTTTT	CASSPSQGAGDTGELFF
TRBJ1-2	TRBV10-1	-	-	TGCGCCAGCAGTGAACACTTTGAAAGACATTCCGACCAACTGGACTATGGCTACACCTTC	CASSEHFERHSDQLDYGYTF
TRBJ1-2	TRBV3-1/TRBV3-2	-	-	TGTGCCAGCAGCCCTGGACAGACCCATGGCTACACCTTC	CASSPGQTHGYTF
TRBJ1-2	TRBV5-1	TRBD1	-	TGCGCCAGCAGGCCGAGGGGAGACAGGGCAGGATGGGGCTACACCTTC	CASRPRGDRAGWGYTF
TRBJ1-2	TRBV16	-	-	TGTGCCAGCAGCCAATCGGAAAGCTATGGCTACACCTTC	CASSQSESYGYTF
TRBJ2-5	TRBV11-2	-	-	TGTGCCAGCGGAAAAGGGACGCTGAGGGAGACCCAGTACTTC	CASGKGTLRETQYF
TRBJ1-2	TRBV12-3/TRBV12-4	-	-	TGTGCCAGCGCTGAGGGGCACTATGGCTACACCTTC	CASAEGHYGYTF
TRBJ1-1	TRBV18	-	once	TGTGCCAGCTCACCATTGGGGGGCACTGAAGCTTTCTTT	CASSPLGGTEAFF
TRBJ2-1	TRBV11-3	-	-	TGTGCCAGCAGCTTGGGTGGGGCAGTGGGTGAGCAGTTCTTC	CASSLGGAVGEQFF
TRBJ2-3	TRBV5-1	TRBD2	-	TGCGCCAGCAGCTTGGGGCGGGGGGGCCTGACAGATACGCAGTATTTT	CASSLGRGGLTDTQYF
TRBJ1-3	TRBV28	TRBD1	-	TGTGCCAGCAGAGGGACAGGGTTGGGAAACACCATATATTTT	CASRGTGLGNTIYF